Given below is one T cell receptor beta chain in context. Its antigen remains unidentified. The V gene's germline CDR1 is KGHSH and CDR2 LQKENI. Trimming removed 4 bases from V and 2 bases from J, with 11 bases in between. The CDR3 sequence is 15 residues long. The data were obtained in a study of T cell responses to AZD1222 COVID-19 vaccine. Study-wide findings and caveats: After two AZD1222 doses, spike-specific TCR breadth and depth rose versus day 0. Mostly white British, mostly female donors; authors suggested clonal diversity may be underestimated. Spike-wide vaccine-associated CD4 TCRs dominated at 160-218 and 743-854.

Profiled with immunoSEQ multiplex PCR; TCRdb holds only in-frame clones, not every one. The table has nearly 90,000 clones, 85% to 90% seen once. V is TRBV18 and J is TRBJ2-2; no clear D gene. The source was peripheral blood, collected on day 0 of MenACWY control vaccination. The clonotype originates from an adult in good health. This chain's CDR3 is CASSLYSYNTGELFF. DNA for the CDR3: TGTGCCAGCTCACTGTATAGCTACAACACCGGGGAGCTGTTTTTT.